The clone carrying this T cell receptor beta chain was detected once. The entry originates in a study of blood T cell repertoires in COVID-19. In the study overall: The origin of the acute and convalescent COVID-19 samples was the United States, Italy and Spain. From T cells, B-cell-depleted T cells, or PBMCs came the material, which was cDNA or gDNA.

The CDR3 totals 14 residues. Germline V gene data show CDR1 as LGHDT and CDR2 as YNNKEL (reference sequence). V was cut by 1 base and J by 4 bases, with 10 bases left in between. Authors' data handling: The authors estimated nucleated cell counts from reference gene primer amplification. This table comes from immunoSEQ multiplex PCR, and its TCRdb copy is limited to in-frame clones, with some not included. For V, J and clone size, that table is used; D and trimming come from the DNA. The sample has some 16,000 clones; about nine tenths are singletons. This chain joins TRBV3-1 (or the pseudogene TRBV3-2) and TRBJ1-2; D perhaps matches TRBD1 (6 bases). Sequencing input: peripheral blood. The sequence derives from a man at least 80 years old with acute or convalescent COVID-19. The CDR3 region is CASSQVDRTYGYTF. The CDR3 DNA reads TGTGCCAGCAGCCAAGTCGACAGGACCTATGGCTACACCTTC.